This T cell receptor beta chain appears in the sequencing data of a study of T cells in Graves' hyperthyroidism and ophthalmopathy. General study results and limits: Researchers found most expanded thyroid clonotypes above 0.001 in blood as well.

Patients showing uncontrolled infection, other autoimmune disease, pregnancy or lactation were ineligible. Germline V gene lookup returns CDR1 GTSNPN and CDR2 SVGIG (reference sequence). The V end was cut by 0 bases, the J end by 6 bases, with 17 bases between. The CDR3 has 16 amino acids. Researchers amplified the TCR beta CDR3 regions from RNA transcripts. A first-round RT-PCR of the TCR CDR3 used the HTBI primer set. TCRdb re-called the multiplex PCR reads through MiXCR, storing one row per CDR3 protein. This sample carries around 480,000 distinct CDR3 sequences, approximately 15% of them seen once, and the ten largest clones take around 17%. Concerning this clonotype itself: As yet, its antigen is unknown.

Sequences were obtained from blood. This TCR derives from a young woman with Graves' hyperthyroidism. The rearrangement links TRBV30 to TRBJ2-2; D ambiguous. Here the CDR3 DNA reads TGTGCCTGGAGTGTATATGCCAGTAGGCGGCCCGGGGAGCTGTTTTTT. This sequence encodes CAWSVYASRRPGELFF.